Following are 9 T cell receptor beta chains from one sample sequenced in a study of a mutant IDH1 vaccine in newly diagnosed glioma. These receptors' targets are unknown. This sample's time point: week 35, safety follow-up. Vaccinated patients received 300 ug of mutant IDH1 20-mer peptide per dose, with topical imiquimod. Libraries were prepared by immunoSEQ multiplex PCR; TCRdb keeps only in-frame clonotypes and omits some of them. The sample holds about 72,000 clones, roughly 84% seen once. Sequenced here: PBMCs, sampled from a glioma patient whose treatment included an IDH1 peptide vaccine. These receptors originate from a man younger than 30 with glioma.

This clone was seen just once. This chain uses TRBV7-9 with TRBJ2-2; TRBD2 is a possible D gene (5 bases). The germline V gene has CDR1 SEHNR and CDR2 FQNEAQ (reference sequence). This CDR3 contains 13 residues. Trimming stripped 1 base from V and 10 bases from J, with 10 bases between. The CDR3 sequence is CASSLGAAPELFF. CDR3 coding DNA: TGTGCCAGCAGCTTAGGAGCGGCCCCGGAGCTGTTTTTT.

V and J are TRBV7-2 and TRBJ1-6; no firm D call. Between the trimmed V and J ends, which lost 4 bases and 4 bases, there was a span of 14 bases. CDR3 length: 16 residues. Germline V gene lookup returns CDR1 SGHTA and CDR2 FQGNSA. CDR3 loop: CASSWGSAGYNSPLHF. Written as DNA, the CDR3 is TGTGCCAGCAGCTGGGGTAGTGCGGGGTATAATTCACCCCTCCACTTT.

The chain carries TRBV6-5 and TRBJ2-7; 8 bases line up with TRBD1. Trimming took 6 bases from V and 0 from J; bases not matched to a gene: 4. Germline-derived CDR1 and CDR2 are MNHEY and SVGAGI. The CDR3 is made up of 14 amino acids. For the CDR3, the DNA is TGTGCCAGCAGATTCAGGGGGCACTCCTACGAGCAGTACTTC. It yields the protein CASRFRGHSYEQYF.

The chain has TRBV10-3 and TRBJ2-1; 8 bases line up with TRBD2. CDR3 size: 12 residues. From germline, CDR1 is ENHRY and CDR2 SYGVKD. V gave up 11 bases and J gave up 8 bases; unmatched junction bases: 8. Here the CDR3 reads CASRGGQYEQFF. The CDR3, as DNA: TGTGCCTCCCGGGGGGGCCAGTATGAGCAGTTCTTC.

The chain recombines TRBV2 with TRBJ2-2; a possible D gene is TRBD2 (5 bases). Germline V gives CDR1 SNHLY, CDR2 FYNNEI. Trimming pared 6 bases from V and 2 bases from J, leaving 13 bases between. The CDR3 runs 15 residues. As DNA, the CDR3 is TGTGCCAGCAGGGGAGCCTCTACTAACACCGGGGAGCTGTTTTTT. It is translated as CASRGASTNTGELFF.

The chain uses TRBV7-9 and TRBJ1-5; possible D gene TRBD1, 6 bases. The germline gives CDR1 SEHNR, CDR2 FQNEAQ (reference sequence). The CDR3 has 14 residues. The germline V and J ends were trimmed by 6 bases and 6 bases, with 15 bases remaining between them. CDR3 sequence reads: CASSLHGGAQPQHF. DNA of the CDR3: TGTGCCAGCAGTCTACATGGGGGCGCTCAGCCCCAGCATTTT.

For the CDR3, the DNA is TGTGCCAGCCGAAGGAATCACGGTGAAAAACTGTTTTTT. It encodes CASRRNHGEKLFF. The chain carries TRBV6-5 and TRBJ1-4; no clear D. V gave up 8 bases and J gave up 7 bases, with 14 bases separating them. The CDR3 spans 13 residues. CDR1 MNHEY and CDR2 SVGAGI come from the germline V gene.

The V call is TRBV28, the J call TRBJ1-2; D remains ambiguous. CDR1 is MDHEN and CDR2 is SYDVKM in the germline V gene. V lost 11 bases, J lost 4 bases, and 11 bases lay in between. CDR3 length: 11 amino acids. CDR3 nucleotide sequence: TGTGCCTTGCAGGATGTCTATGGCTACACCTTC. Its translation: CALQDVYGYTF.

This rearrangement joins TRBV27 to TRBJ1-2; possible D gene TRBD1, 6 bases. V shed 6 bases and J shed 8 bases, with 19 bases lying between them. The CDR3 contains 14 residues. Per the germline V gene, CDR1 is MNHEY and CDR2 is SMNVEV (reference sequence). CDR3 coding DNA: TGTGCCAGCAGCCCACGCCACAGGCAGGGGGGCTACACCTTC. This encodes CASSPRHRQGGYTF.